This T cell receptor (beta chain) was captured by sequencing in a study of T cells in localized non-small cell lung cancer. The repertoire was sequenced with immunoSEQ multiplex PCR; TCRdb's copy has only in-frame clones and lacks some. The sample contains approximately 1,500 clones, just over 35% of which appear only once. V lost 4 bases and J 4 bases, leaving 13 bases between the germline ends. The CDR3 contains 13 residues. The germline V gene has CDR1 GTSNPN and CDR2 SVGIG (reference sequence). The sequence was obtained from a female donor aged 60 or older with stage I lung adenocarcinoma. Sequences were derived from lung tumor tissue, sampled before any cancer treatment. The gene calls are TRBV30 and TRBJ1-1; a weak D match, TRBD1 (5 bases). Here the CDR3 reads CAWKAVGPTEAFF. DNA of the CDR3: TGTGCCTGGAAGGCGGTGGGACCCACTGAAGCTTTCTTT.